This TCR beta chain was documented in a study of blood T cell repertoires in COVID-19. Study as a whole: Italy, Spain and the United States were the sources of the convalescent and acute COVID-19 samples. Sample material is recorded as cDNA or gDNA derived from T cells, B-cell-depleted T cells, or PBMCs.

CDR1 is KGHSH and CDR2 is LQKENI in the germline V gene. The CDR3 is 20 residues long. V was pared by 3 bases and J by 2 bases, with 15 bases of the junction left unmatched. In the authors' workflow: Using reference gene primer amplification, nucleated cell counts were estimated. Libraries were prepared by immunoSEQ multiplex PCR; TCRdb keeps only in-frame clonotypes and omits some of them. V, J and clone size reflect that table, while D and trimming were determined from the DNA. This sample has about 120,000 clones, with less than 75% found just once. Sequencing was performed on peripheral blood. The gene calls are TRBV18 and TRBJ2-1; 11 nucleotides match TRBD2. This clonotype was obtained from a human donor with acute or convalescent COVID-19. The donor label of this sample is uncertain. DNA for the CDR3: TGTGCCAGCTCACCCCTACCGGGACTAGCGGCGACGATTACCTACAATGAGCAGTTCTTC. Its translation: CASSPLPGLAATITYNEQFF.